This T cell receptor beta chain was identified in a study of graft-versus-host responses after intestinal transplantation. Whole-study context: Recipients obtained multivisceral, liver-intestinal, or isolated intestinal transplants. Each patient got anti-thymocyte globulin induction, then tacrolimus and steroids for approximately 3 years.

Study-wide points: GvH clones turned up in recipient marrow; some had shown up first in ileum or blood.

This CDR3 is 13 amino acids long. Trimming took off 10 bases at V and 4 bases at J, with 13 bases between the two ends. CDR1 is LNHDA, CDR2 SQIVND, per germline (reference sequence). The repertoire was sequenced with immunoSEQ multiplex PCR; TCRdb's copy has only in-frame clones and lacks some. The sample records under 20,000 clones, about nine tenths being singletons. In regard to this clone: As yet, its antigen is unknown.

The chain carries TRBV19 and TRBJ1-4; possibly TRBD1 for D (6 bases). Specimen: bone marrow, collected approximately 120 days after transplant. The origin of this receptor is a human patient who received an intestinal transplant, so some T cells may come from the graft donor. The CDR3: CATKTGLNEKLFF. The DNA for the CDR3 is TGTGCCACTAAGACAGGACTTAATGAAAAACTGTTTTTT.